This T cell receptor beta chain is from a study of cytomegalovirus exposure and HLA in healthy donors. Overall study findings and caveats: Equally common other TCR beta chains were less clonally expanded than HLA-associated ones, a later analysis found.

Amplification used 60 Vbeta primers and 13 Jbeta primers. Original processing notes: Among the unique TCR beta chains that a later analysis counted, about 85 million in all, 9.5 million to 11 million were shared. This table comes from immunoSEQ multiplex PCR, and its TCRdb copy is limited to in-frame clones, with some not included. V and J calls and clone size come straight from that table; D and trimming were deduced from the DNA. The data show 150,000 to 200,000 clones, with over 70% seen just once and 2.5% to 3.5% held by the top ten. This clone was picked up a small number of times. Its antigen is undetermined. CDR1 and CDR2 from the germline V gene are SEHNR and FQNEAQ (reference sequence). The J segment lost 0 bases and the V segment lost 2 bases, leaving 6 bases of the junction unmatched. The CDR3 covers 17 residues.

This clonotype was obtained from a male donor in good health and CMV-seronegative. Sequenced: PBMCs. The rearrangement links TRBV7-9 to TRBJ2-4, with 8 bases that match TRBD1. The CDR3 loop is CASSLIPGQGAKNIQYF. DNA for the CDR3: TGTGCCAGCAGCTTAATCCCCGGACAGGGAGCCAAAAACATTCAGTACTTC.